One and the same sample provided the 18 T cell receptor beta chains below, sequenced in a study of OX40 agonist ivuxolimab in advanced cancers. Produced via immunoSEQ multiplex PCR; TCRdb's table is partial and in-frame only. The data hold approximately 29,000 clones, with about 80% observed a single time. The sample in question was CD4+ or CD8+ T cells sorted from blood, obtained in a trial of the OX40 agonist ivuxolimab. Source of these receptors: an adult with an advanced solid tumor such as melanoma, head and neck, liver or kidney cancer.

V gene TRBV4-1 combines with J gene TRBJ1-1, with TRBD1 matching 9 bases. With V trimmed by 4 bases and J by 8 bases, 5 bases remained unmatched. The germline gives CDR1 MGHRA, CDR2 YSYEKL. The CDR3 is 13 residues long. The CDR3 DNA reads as TGCGCCAGCAGCCGTACAGGGGGCTCGGAAGCTTTCTTT. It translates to CASSRTGGSEAFF.

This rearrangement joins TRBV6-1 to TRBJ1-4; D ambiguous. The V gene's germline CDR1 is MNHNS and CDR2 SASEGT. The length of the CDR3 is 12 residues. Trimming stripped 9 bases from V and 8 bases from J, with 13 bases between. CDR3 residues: CARFWVREKLFF. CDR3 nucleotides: TGTGCCAGATTTTGGGTTCGAGAAAAACTGTTTTTT.

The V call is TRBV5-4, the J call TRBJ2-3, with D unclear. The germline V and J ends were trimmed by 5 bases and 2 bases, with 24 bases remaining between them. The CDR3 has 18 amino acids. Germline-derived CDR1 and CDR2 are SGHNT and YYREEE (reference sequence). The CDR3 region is CASRPKAPLRSPTDTQYF. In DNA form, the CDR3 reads TGTGCCAGCAGGCCTAAGGCTCCATTAAGGTCCCCCACAGATACGCAGTATTTT.

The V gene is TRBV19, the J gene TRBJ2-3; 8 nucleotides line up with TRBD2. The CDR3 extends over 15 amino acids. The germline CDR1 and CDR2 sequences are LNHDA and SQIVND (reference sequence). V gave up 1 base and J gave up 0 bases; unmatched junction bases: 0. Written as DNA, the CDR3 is TGTGCCAGTAGTATAGGCGGGGGGAGCACAGATACGCAGTATTTT. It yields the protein CASSIGGGSTDTQYF.

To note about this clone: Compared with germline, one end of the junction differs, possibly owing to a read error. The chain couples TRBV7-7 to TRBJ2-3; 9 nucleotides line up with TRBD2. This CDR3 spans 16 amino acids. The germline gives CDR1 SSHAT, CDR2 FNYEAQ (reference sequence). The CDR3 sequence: CASSRDSGGFGDTQYF. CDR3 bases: TGTGCTAGCAGCCGGGATAGCGGGGGTTTTGGAGATACGCAGTATTTT.

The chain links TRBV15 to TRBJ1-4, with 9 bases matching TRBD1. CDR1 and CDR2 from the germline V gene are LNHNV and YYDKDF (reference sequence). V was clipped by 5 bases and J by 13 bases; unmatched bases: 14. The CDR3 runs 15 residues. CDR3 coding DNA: TGTGCCACCAGCGTACCGGGACAGGGTATAATCGGACTGTTTTTT. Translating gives CATSVPGQGIIGLFF.

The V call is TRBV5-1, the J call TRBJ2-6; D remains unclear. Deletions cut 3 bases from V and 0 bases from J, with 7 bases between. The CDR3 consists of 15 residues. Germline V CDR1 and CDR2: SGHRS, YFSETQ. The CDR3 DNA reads TGCGCCAGCAGCTCGGATGACTCTGGGGCCAACGTCCTGACTTTC. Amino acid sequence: CASSSDDSGANVLTF. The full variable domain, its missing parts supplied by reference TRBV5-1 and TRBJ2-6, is KAGVTQTPRYLIKTRGQQVTLSCSPISGHRSVSWYQQTPGQGLQFLFEYFSETQRNKGNFPGRFSGRQFSNSRSEMNVSTLELGDSALYLCASSSDDSGANVLTFGAGSRLTVL.

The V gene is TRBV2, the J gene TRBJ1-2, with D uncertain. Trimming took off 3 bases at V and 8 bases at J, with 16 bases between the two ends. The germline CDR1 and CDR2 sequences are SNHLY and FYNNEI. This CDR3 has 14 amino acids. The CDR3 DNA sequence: TGTGCCAGCAGTGATACGCCGGCCGCGATAGGCTACACCTTC. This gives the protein CASSDTPAAIGYTF.

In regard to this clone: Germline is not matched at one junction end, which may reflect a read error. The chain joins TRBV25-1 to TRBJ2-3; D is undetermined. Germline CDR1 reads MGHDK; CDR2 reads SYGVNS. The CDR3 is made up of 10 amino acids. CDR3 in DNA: TGTGCCAGCGGCGTAGGGATGGTAAAATTT. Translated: CASGVGMVKF.

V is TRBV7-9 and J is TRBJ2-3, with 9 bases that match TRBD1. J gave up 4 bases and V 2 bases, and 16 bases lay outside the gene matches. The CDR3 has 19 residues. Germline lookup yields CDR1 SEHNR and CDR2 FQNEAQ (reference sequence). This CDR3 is CASSLRVREGQGLPDTQYF. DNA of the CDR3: TGTGCCAGCAGCTTACGGGTTCGAGAGGGACAGGGTCTCCCAGATACGCAGTATTTT.

CDR3 sequence reads: CASSVDLTTNYGYTF. The DNA of the CDR3 is TGTGCCAGCAGCGTAGACCTGACAACTAACTATGGCTACACCTTC. The rearrangement joins TRBV9 to TRBJ1-2; D unclear. Germline-derived CDR1 and CDR2 are SGDLS and YYNGEE. V dropped 0 bases and J dropped 0 bases, with 9 bases sitting between them. The CDR3 is 15 residues long.

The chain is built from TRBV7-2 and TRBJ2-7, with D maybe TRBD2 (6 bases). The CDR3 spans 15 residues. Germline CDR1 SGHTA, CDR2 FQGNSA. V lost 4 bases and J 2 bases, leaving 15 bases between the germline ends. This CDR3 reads CASSSVVGGPYEQYF. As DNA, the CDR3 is TGTGCCAGCAGCTCCGTCGTGGGGGGTCCCTACGAGCAGTACTTC.

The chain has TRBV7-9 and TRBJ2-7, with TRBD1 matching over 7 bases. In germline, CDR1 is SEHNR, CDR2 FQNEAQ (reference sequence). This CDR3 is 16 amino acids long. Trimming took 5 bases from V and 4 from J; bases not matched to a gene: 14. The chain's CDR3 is CASSPTTGTETYEQYF. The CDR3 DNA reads TGTGCCAGCAGCCCCACCACGGGGACAGAGACTTACGAGCAGTACTTC. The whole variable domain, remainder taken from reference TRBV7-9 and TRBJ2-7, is DTGVSQNPRHKITKRGQNVTFRCDPISEHNRLYWYRQTLGQGPEFLTYFQNEAQLEKSRLLSDRFSAERPKGSFSTLEIQRTEQGDSAMYLCASSPTTGTETYEQYFGPGTRLTVT.

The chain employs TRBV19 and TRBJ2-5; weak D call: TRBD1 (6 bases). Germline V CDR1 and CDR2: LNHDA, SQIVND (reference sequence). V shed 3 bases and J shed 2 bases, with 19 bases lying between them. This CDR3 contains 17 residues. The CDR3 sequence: CASSIRLAGVEQETQYF. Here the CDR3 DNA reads TGTGCCAGTAGTATTCGCCTCGCAGGGGTTGAGCAAGAGACCCAGTACTTC.

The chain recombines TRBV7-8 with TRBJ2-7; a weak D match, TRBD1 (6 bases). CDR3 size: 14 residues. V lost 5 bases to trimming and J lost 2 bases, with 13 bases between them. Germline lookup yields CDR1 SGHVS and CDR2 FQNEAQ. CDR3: CASSAFTGTYEQYF. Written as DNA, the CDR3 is TGTGCCAGCAGCGCTTTCACAGGGACCTACGAGCAGTACTTC. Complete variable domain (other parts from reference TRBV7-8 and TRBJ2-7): GAGVSQSPRYKVAKRGQDVALRCDPISGHVSLFWYQQALGQGPEFLTYFQNEAQLDKSGLPSDRFFAERPEGSVSTLKIQRTQQEDSAVYLCASSAFTGTYEQYFGPGTRLTVT.

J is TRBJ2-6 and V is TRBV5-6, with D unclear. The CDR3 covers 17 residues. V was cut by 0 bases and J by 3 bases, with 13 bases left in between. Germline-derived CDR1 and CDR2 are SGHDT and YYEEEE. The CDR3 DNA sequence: TGTGCCAGCAGCTTGGCTTGGGCGGAACGTGGGGCCAACGTCCTGACTTTC. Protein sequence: CASSLAWAERGANVLTF. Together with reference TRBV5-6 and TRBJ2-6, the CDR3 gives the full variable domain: DAGVTQSPTHLIKTRGQQVTLRCSPKSGHDTVSWYQQALGQGPQFIFQYYEEEERQRGNFPDRFSGHQFPNYSSELNVNALLLGDSALYLCASSLAWAERGANVLTFGAGSRLTVL.

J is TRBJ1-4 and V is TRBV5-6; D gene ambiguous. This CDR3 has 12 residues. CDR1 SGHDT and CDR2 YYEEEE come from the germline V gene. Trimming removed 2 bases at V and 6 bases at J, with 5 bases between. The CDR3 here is CASSLFDEKLFF. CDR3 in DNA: TGTGCCAGCAGCTTATTTGATGAAAAACTGTTTTTT.

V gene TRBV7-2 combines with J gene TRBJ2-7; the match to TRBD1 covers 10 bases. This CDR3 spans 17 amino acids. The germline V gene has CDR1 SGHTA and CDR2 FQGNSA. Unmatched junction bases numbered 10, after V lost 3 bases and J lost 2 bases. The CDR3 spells CASSLGDRGPLTYEQYF. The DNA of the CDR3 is TGTGCCAGCAGCTTGGGGGACAGGGGTCCACTTACCTACGAGCAGTACTTC.